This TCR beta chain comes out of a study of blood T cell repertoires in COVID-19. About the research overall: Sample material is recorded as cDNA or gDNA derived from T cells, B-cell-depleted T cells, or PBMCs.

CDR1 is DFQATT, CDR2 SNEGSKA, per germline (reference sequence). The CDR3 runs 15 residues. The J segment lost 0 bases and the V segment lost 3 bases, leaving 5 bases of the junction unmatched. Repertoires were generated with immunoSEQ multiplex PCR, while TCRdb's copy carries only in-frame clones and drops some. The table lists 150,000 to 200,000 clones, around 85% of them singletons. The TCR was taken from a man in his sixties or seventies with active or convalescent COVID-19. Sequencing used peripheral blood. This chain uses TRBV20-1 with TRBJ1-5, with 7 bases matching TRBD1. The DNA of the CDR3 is TGCAGTGCTAGTAAGGGACAGCTTAGCAATCAGCCCCAGCATTTT. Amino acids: CSASKGQLSNQPQHF.